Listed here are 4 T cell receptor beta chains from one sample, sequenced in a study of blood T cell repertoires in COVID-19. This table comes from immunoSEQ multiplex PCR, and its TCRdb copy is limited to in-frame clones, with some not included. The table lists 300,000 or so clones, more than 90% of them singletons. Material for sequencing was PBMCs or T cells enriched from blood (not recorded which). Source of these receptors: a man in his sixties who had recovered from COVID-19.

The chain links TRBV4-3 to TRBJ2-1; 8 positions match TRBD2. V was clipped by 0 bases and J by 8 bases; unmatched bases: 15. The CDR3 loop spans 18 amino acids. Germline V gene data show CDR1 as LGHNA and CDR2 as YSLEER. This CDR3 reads CASSQDGAGGRLWHEQFF. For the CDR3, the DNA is TGCGCCAGCAGCCAAGACGGGGCGGGGGGCAGGCTATGGCATGAGCAGTTCTTC.

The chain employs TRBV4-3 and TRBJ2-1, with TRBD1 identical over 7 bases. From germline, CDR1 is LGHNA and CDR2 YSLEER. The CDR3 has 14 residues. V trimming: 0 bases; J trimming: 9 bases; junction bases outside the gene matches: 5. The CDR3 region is CASSQDYRGVEQFF. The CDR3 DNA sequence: TGCGCCAGCAGCCAAGATTACAGGGGTGTTGAGCAGTTCTTC.

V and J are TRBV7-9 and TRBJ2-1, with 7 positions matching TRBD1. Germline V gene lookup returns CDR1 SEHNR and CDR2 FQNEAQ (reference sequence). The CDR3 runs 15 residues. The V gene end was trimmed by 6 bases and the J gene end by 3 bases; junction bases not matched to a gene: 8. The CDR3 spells CASRPPRGYYNEQFF. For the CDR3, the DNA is TGTGCCAGCAGGCCCCCCAGGGGGTACTACAATGAGCAGTTCTTC.

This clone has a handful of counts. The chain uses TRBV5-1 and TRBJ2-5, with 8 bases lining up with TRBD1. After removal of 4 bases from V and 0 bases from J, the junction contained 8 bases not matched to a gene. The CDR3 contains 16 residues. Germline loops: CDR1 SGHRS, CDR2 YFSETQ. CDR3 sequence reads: CASSRGQVGNQETQYF. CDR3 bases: TGCGCCAGCAGCAGGGGACAGGTTGGAAACCAAGAGACCCAGTACTTC.